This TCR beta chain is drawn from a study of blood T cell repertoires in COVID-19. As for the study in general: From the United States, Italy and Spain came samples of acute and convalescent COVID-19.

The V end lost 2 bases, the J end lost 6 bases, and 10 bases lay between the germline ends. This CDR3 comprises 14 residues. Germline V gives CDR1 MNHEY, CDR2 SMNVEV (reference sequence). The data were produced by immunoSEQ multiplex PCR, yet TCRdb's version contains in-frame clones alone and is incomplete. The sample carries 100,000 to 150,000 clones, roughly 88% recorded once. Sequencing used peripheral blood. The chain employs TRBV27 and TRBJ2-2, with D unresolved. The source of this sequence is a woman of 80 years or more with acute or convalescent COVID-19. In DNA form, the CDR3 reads TGTGCCAGCAGTTTACTGGGCAAGTCCGGGGAGCTGTTTTTT. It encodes CASSLLGKSGELFF.